This is a list of T cell receptor beta chains from one sample in a study of blood T cell repertoires in COVID-19. Measured with immunoSEQ multiplex PCR; TCRdb has only the in-frame clones, and not every one. There are approximately 430,000 clones in the sample; more than 80% occur only once, and 1.4% lies in the top ten. Sample: peripheral blood. Receptor source: a woman between 25 and 40 years old with active or convalescent COVID-19. The CDR3 runs from the conserved cysteine through the conserved F or W. The D gene is left open where the match is weak. Rows give clone size only sometimes, using once, few, many, or a class for an expanded clone.

J | size | V | D | CDR3 | DNA
TRBJ2-3 | NA | TRBV13 | TRBD2 | CASSRLGTRRTDTQYF | TGTGCCAGCAGCCGGCTAGGGACTAGACGCACAGATACGCAGTATTTT
TRBJ2-1 | NA | TRBV19 | TRBD2 | CATKAGASQFF | TGTGCCACCAAAGCGGGAGCGTCGCAGTTCTTC
TRBJ2-5 | once | TRBV2 | TRBD2 | CASSGLAGGGETQYF | TGTGCCAGCAGCGGCCTAGCGGGAGGAGGAGAGACCCAGTACTTC
TRBJ1-2 | NA | TRBV5-1 | NA | CASSSGGLYGYTF | TGCGCCAGCAGCTCGGGGGGCCTATATGGCTACACCTTC
TRBJ1-2 | NA | TRBV10-1 | TRBD1 | CASSDRQGGGYTF | TGCGCCAGCAGTGATCGACAGGGAGGCGGCTACACCTTC
TRBJ1-1 | NA | TRBV6-5 | NA | CASRKYSRGTEAFF | TGTGCCAGCAGGAAATACTCCCGGGGGACTGAAGCTTTCTTT
TRBJ1-3 | NA | TRBV7-9 | TRBD1 | CASSLGQGQNTIYF | TGTGCCAGCAGCTTGGGACAGGGGCAAAACACCATATATTTT
TRBJ2-1 | NA | TRBV19 | TRBD2 | CASSPTSGSYNEQFF | TGTGCCAGTAGTCCCACTAGCGGCTCCTACAATGAGCAGTTCTTC
TRBJ2-3 | once | TRBV29-1 | TRBD1 | CSVETRDSSTDTQYF | TGCAGCGTTGAGACACGGGACAGTAGCACAGATACGCAGTATTTT
TRBJ1-1 | NA | TRBV2 | TRBD1 | CASSARQGSNTEAFF | TGTGCCAGCAGTGCCCGACAGGGATCGAACACTGAAGCTTTCTTT
TRBJ1-2 | NA | TRBV3-1/TRBV3-2 | NA | CASSQAAVTNYGYTF | TGTGCCAGCAGCCAAGCCGCAGTCACCAACTATGGCTACACCTTC
TRBJ2-7 | NA | TRBV11-1 | TRBD1 | CASSYRQGASYEQYF | TGTGCCAGCAGCTATCGACAGGGGGCATCCTACGAGCAGTACTTC
TRBJ1-2 | NA | TRBV3-1/TRBV3-2 | NA | CASSPGQLNYGYTF | TGTGCCAGCAGCCCCGGACAGCTTAACTATGGCTACACCTTC
TRBJ2-3 | NA | TRBV4-1 | TRBD2 | CASSQDGVGRAGYF | TGCGCCAGCAGCCAGGACGGGGTCGGGAGGGCAGGATATTTT
TRBJ1-1 | NA | TRBV7-8 | NA | CASSRTGGGAEAFF | TGTGCCAGCAGCCGAACAGGCGGTGGGGCTGAAGCTTTCTTT
TRBJ1-5 | once | TRBV19 | TRBD1 | CASSIVQGAGNQPQHF | TGTGCCAGTAGTATAGTCCAGGGGGCAGGCAATCAGCCCCAGCATTTT
TRBJ1-1 | NA | TRBV7-8 | NA | CASSDGRGEGAFF | TGTGCCAGCAGCGATGGCCGGGGAGAGGGAGCTTTCTTT
TRBJ2-7 | once | TRBV19 | NA | CASSIRDKYYEQYF | TGTGCCAGTAGTATAAGGGACAAATACTACGAGCAGTACTTC
TRBJ1-2 | NA | TRBV19 | NA | CASSIGGSGGSYGYTF | TGTGCCAGTAGTATCGGGGGTAGTGGGGGAAGCTATGGCTACACCTTC
TRBJ2-5 | once | TRBV5-1 | NA | CASSWNNPGNKETQYF | TGCGCCAGCAGTTGGAACAACCCGGGGAATAAAGAGACCCAGTACTTC
TRBJ2-3 | NA | TRBV6-5 | TRBD2 | CASSNQAGGSDTQYF | TGTGCCAGCAGTAATCAAGCGGGAGGCTCAGATACGCAGTATTTT
TRBJ2-7 | NA | TRBV6-5 | TRBD1 | CASTQGDSSYEQYF | TGTGCCAGCACCCAAGGGGACAGCTCCTACGAGCAGTACTTC
TRBJ2-7 | NA | TRBV7-6 | TRBD1 | CASSSGTGGTYEQYF | TGTGCCAGCAGCAGCGGGACAGGGGGCACCTACGAGCAGTACTTC
TRBJ2-5 | NA | TRBV27 | NA | CASSLSLAETQYF | TGTGCCAGCAGTCTCTCTCTGGCCGAGACCCAGTACTTC
TRBJ1-5 | NA | TRBV19 | NA | CASRDQGMTNQPQHF | TGTGCCAGCCGAGACCAGGGGATGACAAATCAGCCCCAGCATTTT
TRBJ1-1 | NA | TRBV6-6 | TRBD1 | CASSYEADRDLEAFF | TGTGCCAGCAGTTACGAAGCGGACAGGGACCTGGAGGCTTTCTTT
TRBJ2-1 | few | TRBV5-1 | TRBD1 | CASSLALGQGAIDEQFF | TGCGCCAGCAGCTTGGCGCTTGGGCAGGGGGCTATAGATGAGCAGTTCTTC
TRBJ1-2 | NA | TRBV29-1 | TRBD1 | CSVRQGVVGIYGYTF | TGCAGCGTTAGACAGGGGGTGGTGGGGATCTATGGCTACACCTTC
TRBJ2-5 | NA | TRBV30 | NA | CAWSVRTRGRQETQYF | TGTGCCTGGAGTGTAAGGACTAGGGGGAGGCAAGAGACCCAGTACTTC
TRBJ1-2 | NA | TRBV3-1/TRBV3-2 | NA | CASSQDGSGYTF | TGTGCCAGCAGCCAAGACGGGTCCGGCTACACCTTC
TRBJ1-2 | NA | TRBV5-6 | TRBD1 | CASTGQGATGYTF | TGTGCCAGCACAGGACAGGGGGCTACTGGCTACACCTTC
TRBJ2-1 | NA | TRBV7-8 | TRBD2 | CASSFLGGTTQINEQFF | TGTGCCAGCAGCTTTCTTGGGGGGACTACCCAGATCAATGAGCAGTTCTTC
TRBJ1-2 | NA | TRBV6-1 | TRBD1 | CASSESTGASYGYTF | TGTGCCAGCAGTGAATCAACAGGGGCATCCTATGGCTACACCTTC
TRBJ1-5 | NA | TRBV6-5 | NA | CASRTGRALDQPQHF | TGTGCCAGCAGGACGGGGAGGGCGTTAGATCAGCCCCAGCATTTT
TRBJ1-4 | NA | TRBV15 | NA | CATSGPTGWGWLSNEKLFF | TGTGCCACCAGCGGACCGACAGGCTGGGGGTGGCTTAGTAATGAAAAACTGTTTTTT
TRBJ2-7 | NA | TRBV6-5 | TRBD1 | CASSWTGGDSSYEQYF | TGTGCCAGCAGTTGGACAGGGGGAGACTCGTCCTACGAGCAGTACTTC
TRBJ1-1 | NA | TRBV6-1 | NA | CASSEVQGGFAAEAFF | TGTGCCAGCAGTGAAGTACAGGGAGGGTTTGCAGCTGAAGCTTTCTTT
TRBJ1-1 | NA | TRBV6-6 | TRBD1 | CASVMDRADTEAFF | TGTGCCAGCGTGATGGACAGGGCGGACACTGAAGCTTTCTTT
TRBJ1-4 | NA | TRBV25-1 | TRBD1 | CASSERDRLFF | TGTGCCAGCAGTGAACGGGACAGACTGTTTTTT
TRBJ2-7 | NA | TRBV11-2 | TRBD2 | CASSSQTLAGPSYEQYF | TGTGCCAGCAGCTCCCAAACACTAGCGGGGCCCTCCTACGAGCAGTACTTC